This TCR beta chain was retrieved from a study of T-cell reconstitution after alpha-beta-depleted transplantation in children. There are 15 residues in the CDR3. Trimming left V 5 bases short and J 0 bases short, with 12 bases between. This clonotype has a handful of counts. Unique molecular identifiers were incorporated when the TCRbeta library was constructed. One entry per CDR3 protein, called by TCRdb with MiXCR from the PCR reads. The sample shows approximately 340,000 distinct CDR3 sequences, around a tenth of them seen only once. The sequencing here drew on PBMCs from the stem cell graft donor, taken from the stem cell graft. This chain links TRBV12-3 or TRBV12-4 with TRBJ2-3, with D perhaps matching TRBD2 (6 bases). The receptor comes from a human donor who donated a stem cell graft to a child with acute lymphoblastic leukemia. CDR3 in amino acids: CASSPLRGSTDTQYF. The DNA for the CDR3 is TGTGCCAGCAGTCCCTTACGGGGGAGCACAGATACGCAGTATTTT.